This T cell receptor beta chain was identified during a study of OX40 agonist ivuxolimab in advanced cancers. General notes on the study: Ivuxolimab was a fully human IgG2 agonistic monoclonal antibody targeting the costimulatory receptor OX40 (CD134). In the dose-escalation cohort, over 65% of patients were male, and the mean age was around 60 years, with a range of about 23 to 85. Peripheral TCRbeta sequencing aimed to test whether ivuxolimab altered TCR sequence diversity and caused clonal T-cell expansion. Patients were allowed to have had prior anti-PD-1, anti-PD-L1 or anti-CTLA-4 therapy, and approximately 40% of the dose-escalation patients had previously received checkpoint inhibitors. The monotherapy dose-escalation portion (N of about 50 patients) of the phase I ivuxolimab trial is reported in the paper. Three dose-escalation patients achieved partial responses, one with hepatocellular carcinoma and two with cutaneous melanoma. Intravenous ivuxolimab was administered to patients every 2 weeks at six dose levels: 0.01, 0.1, 0.3, 1.5, 3 and 10 mg/kg. Of the approximately 50 dose-escalation patients, hepatocellular carcinoma was present in about 20, melanoma in roughly 15, renal cell carcinoma in 9 and head and neck cancer in 9.

Overall results and qualifications from the work: After ivuxolimab, CD8+ T cells had more expanded clones than CD4+ T cells on average. Antigen specificity was not determined for the clonally expanded peripheral T cells. Low levels of normalized T-cell clonal expansion were also seen in some patients who did not respond. In the 0.1-3.0 mg/kg groups, partial responders were among the patients with the lowest normalized peripheral clonal expansion, particularly in CD8+ T cells. At doses of 0.1 to 3.0 mg/kg, clonal expansion of both CD4+ and CD8+ T cells in blood was seen between baseline and week 6.

Points on this clone: Its antigen specificity is not known. No much larger clone is present one base from it, and per-base qualities are unavailable.

To sequence the TCRbeta CDR3 region, genomic DNA was isolated from the sorted cells. The immunoSEQ Assay was used for sequencing of TCRbeta CDR3 regions. TCRdb obtained this table from immuneACCESS and retained in-frame rearrangements with V and J assigned. These tables miss some clones; where compared with another copy, unresolved V genes account for less than half of the shortfall, and the remainder is unexplained. In all, the sample holds roughly 63,000 clones, and about 88% of those were seen once. Together, the top ten hold approximately 1.2% of the sample. Patients with a history of autoimmune disease or receiving systemic immunosuppression were excluded from the trial. Peripheral blood for TCR sequencing was collected from all dose cohorts at baseline, on cycle 4 day 1, and on cycle 7 day 1. Samples were obtained from an open-label, multicenter, first-in-human phase I dose-escalation trial of ivuxolimab. Adults with locally advanced or metastatic head and neck squamous cell, hepatocellular, melanoma or renal cell carcinoma were enrolled in the trial. Before TCR sequencing, CD4+ and CD8+ T cells were separately sorted from peripheral blood.

In the germline V gene, CDR1 corresponds to SGHRS and CDR2 to YFSETQ. V drops 4 bases and J drops 0 bases, leaving 16 bases in between. The CDR3 has 16 amino acids, counting the end cysteine and phenylalanine. Only the CDR3 part of the read is kept: 48 bases, read in frame from the first base. The source is an adult with an advanced solid tumor such as melanoma, head and neck, liver or kidney cancer. The material was CD4+ or CD8+ T cells sorted from blood, obtained in a trial of the OX40 agonist ivuxolimab. The chain joins TRBV5-1 to TRBJ1-2; 6 matching bases give a weak D call of TRBD1. The CDR3 in this case is CASSPSPGQSNYGYTF. The DNA is as follows: TGCGCCAGCAGCCCCTCCCCGGGACAATCTAACTATGGCTACACCTTC.